This T cell receptor (beta chain) appears in the sequencing data of a study of blood T cell repertoires in COVID-19. Clones were sequenced by immunoSEQ multiplex PCR, and TCRdb holds only the in-frame ones, with some missing. The data contain about 140,000 clones, under 85% of them seen just once; the ten biggest clones take up around 1.4%. The germline gives CDR1 MNHEY, CDR2 SVGAGI. The CDR3 consists of 16 residues. The ends were cut back, 2 bases at V and 4 bases at J, with 17 bases in the middle. The receptor comes from a human donor in a cohort sampled during active COVID-19. The chain couples TRBV6-5 to TRBJ1-1; D possibly corresponds to TRBD1 (5 bases). Sequenced input: peripheral blood. CDR3 loop: CASSYGGGLVGTEAFF. The CDR3 DNA is TGTGCCAGCAGTTACGGGGGGGGGTTAGTTGGCACTGAAGCTTTCTTT.